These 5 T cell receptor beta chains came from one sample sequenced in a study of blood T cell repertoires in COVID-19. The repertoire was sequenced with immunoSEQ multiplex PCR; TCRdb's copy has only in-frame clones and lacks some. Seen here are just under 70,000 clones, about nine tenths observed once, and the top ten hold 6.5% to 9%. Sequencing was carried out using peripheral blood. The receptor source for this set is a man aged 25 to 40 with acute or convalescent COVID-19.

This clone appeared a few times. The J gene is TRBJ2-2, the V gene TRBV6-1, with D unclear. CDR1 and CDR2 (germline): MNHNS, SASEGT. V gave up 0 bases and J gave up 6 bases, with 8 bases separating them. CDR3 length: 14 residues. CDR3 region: CASSEAQEPGELFF. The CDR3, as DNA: TGTGCCAGCAGTGAAGCACAAGAACCCGGGGAGCTGTTTTTT.

The CDR3 DNA is TGTGCCAGCAGTGTTGGAGTGGACACTGAAGCTTTCTTT. It is translated as CASSVGVDTEAFF. The chain has TRBV27 and TRBJ1-1; D ambiguous. Looked up from germline, CDR1 is MNHEY and CDR2 is SMNVEV (reference sequence). CDR3 length: 13 amino acids. Trimming removed 5 bases from V and 3 bases from J, with 10 bases in between.

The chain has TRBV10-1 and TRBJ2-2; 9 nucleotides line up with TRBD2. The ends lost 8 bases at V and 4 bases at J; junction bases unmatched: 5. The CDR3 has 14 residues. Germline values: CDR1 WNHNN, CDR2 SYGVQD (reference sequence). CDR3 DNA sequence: TGCGCCAGCGGGGTAGCGGGAGTCACCGGGGAGCTGTTTTTT. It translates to CASGVAGVTGELFF.

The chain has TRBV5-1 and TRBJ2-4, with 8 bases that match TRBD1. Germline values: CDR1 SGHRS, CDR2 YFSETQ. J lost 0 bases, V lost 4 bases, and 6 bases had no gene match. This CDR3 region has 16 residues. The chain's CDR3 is CASSLWTGLAKNIQYF. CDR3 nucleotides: TGCGCCAGCAGCCTCTGGACAGGGTTAGCCAAAAACATTCAGTACTTC.

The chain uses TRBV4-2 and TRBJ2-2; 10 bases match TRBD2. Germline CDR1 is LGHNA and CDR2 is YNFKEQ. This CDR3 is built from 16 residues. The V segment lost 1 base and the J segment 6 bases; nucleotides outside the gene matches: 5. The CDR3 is CASSQATLAGSGELFF. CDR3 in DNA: TGTGCCAGCAGCCAAGCGACACTAGCGGGATCCGGGGAGCTGTTTTTT.